A single TCR beta chain is shown here with its context. Its matching antigen is unknown. Germline values: CDR1 SGHRS, CDR2 YFSETQ. Between the trimmed V and J ends, which lost 0 bases and 4 bases, there was a span of 13 bases. This CDR3 is 15 amino acids long. This sample is part of a study of cytomegalovirus exposure and HLA in healthy donors. Study conclusions and caveats: Owing to their indistinguishability, certain V segments, notably TRBV6-2 and TRBV6-3, were excluded. Reportedly, cytomegalovirus status was diagnosed with high sensitivity and specificity. TCR beta chains numbering some 160 were designated cytomegalovirus-associated.

PCR used 60 Vbeta primers and 13 Jbeta primers. Sequencing was performed with immunoSEQ multiplex PCR; in TCRdb, only in-frame clones are kept and a portion is missing. The sample shows around 220,000 clones, more than 65% of them seen only once. This TCR was sampled from a woman aged 25 to 45 in good health and CMV-seronegative. Sequencing was carried out using PBMCs. The chain carries TRBV5-1 and TRBJ1-2, with D maybe TRBD1 (6 bases). The CDR3 region is CASSLASGGGYGYTF. The CDR3 DNA is TGCGCCAGCAGCTTGGCCTCGGGGGGCGGCTATGGCTACACCTTC.